This T cell receptor beta chain was recorded in a study of blood T cells in healthy people across ages. Healthy Caucasian individuals from Russia aged roughly 6 to 90 served as donors. Germline lookup yields CDR1 DFQATT and CDR2 SNEGSKA (reference sequence). The germline V and J ends were trimmed by 0 bases and 7 bases, with 16 bases remaining between them. This CDR3 has 15 amino acids. Findings of the study overall: Underestimates were what the diversity estimates from one million T cells were considered to be.

Combining a sample-barcoded 5' primer with a J-beta primer mix, a second PCR ran for roughly 6 to 12 cycles. TCRdb re-called the 5' RACE reads with MiXCR, one entry per CDR3 protein. The repertoire holds over a million distinct CDR3 sequences, approximately 25% seen once, with approximately 0.71% in the top ten. This clonotype was counted between two and nine times. The antigen is not known. The data were also submitted as part of a second study, on T cells of mothers and their children. That source notes: The data showed no persistent microchimeric T cell clones.

The chain links TRBV20-1 to TRBJ2-1, with D possibly TRBD2 on 7 matching bases. What was sequenced was blood. The receptor comes from a girl aged 2 to 10 in good health. The CDR3, as DNA: TGCAGTGCTAGAGATTGGGGGGGCCGTTGGAATGAGCAGTTCTTC. Its protein product is CSARDWGGRWNEQFF.